This T cell receptor (beta chain) was sequenced during a study of T cell responses to AZD1222 COVID-19 vaccine (dated by TCRdb to the early 2020s). In the study overall: AZD1222 recipients with second doses at about 4 weeks or about 12 weeks were pooled, because spike-specific TCR depth and breadth did not differ between schedules. TCR sequencing covered about 230 trial participants: some 210 given two doses of AZD1222 and 26 given two doses of MenACWY control vaccine. Enrollment into the trials was organized by age into subgroups of 18-55, 56-69 and 70-plus years, and those subgroups contained about 160, 30 and 59 TCR-sequenced participants, respectively. The paper's findings and limits, for the study overall: CD4 TCRs associated with the vaccine covered the entire spike protein, and the dominant responses were in regions 160-218 and 743-854. The 56-69-year group was small, and its depth increase did not reach significance, likely because of low power. Participants were mostly white British, with more females than males. The authors suggested clonal diversity may have been underestimated. Epitopes outside the regions mutated in the B.1.351 and B.1.1.7 variants were reportedly recognized by nearly half of the unique spike-specific TCRs. Only a handful of AZD1222 recipients were SARS-CoV-2 seropositive at baseline, limiting conclusions about previously exposed vaccinees. A significant rise in spike-specific TCR breadth and depth was observed after two AZD1222 doses relative to day 0 and relative to MenACWY recipients. Because no day 14 peak-response samples were available, repertoires were characterized only after the peak T cell response.

Per the publication, the time point label means: baseline before first vaccination. Vaccinee samples were obtained from the UK trials COV001 and COV002, which included a single-blind randomized controlled phase 2/3 trial of AZD1222 (ChAdOx1 nCoV-19) in healthy adults. For TCRbeta chain sequencing, PBMC samples were collected from trial participants at day 0 and at day 28 after the second dose. This clone was seen only a few times. It has no known antigen specificity. Nothing much larger sits one base from this clone, and base qualities are not available. The CDR3 regions of human TCRbeta chains were subjected to immunosequencing. The study's processing was this. Repertoire TCRs were matched against a reference library of SARS-CoV-2-specific TCRs generated with the MIRA antigen-specificity platform. Breadth was defined as the fraction of unique TCRs that were SARS-CoV-2-associated. Depth was defined as the fraction of total T cells that were SARS-CoV-2-associated. Using the MIRA data, each spike-specific TCR was assigned both to the spike region to which the TCR was reactive and to a CD4 or CD8 class. Log10-transformed breadth and depth values were compared by one-way ANOVA with Sidak's multiple comparisons tests. TCRdb obtained this table from immuneACCESS and retained in-frame rearrangements with V and J assigned. These tables miss some clones; where compared with another copy, unresolved V genes account for less than half of the shortfall, and the remainder is unexplained. Clone size and V and J calls were adopted from that table, with D and trimming inferred from the DNA. The sample has 65,000 to 85,000 clones on record, roughly 80% of them singletons. 21% of the sample is in the top ten clones.

Sequencing was performed on peripheral blood, taken on day 0 of AZD1222 vaccination. The TCR originated in an adult in good health.

The nucleotide sequence reads as follows: TGTGCCTGGAATCCGACAGGGTACACTGAAGCTTTCTTT. This translates into CAWNPTGYTEAFF. The sequence is built from TRBV30 and TRBJ1-1, with 7 central nucleotides matching TRBD1. The CDR3 starts with the cysteine, ends with the phenylalanine, and has 13 residues. The read is trimmed to its CDR3 DNA, 39 bases read in frame from base 1. Germline trimming: 4 bases from V, 3 bases from J; junction bases outside gene matches: 5. CDR1 GTSNPN and CDR2 SVGIG are derived from the germline V gene (reference sequence).